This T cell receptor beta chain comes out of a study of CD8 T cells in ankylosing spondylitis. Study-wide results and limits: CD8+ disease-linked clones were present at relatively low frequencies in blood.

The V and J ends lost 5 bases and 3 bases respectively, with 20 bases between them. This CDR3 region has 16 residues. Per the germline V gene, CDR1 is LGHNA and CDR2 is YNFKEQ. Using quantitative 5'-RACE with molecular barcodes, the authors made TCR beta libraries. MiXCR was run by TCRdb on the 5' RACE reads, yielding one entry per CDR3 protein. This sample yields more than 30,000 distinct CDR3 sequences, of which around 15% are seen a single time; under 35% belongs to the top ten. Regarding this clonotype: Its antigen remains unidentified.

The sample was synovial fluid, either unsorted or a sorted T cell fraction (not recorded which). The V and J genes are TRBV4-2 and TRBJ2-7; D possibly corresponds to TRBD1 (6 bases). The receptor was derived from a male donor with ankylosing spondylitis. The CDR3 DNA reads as TGTGCCAGCAGCTGGAATACAGGGAGCAGTTACTACGAGCAGTACTTC. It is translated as CASSWNTGSSYYEQYF.